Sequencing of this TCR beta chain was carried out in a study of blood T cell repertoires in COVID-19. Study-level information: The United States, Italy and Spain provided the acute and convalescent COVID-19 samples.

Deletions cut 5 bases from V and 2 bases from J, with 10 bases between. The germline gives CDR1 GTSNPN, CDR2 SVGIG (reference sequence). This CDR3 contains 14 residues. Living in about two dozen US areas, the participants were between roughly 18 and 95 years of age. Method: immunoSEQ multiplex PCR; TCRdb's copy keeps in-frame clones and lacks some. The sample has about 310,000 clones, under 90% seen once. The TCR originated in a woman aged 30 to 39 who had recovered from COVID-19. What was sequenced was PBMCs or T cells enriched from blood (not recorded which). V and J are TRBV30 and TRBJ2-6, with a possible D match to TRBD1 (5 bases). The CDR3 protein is CAWAGIAGANVLTF. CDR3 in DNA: TGTGCCTGGGCAGGGATCGCTGGGGCCAACGTCCTGACTTTC.